This TCR beta chain was profiled in a study of cytotoxic CD8 clonotypes in ibrutinib-treated CLL. Study in general: Some 25 partial and 2 complete responses; at median approximately 68 months, 14 remitted, some twelve progressed.

Remarks on this clone: Its matching antigen is unknown.

With sequencing, the targeted depth ranged from 1 in 200,000 to 1 in 1 million T cells. Libraries were prepared by immunoSEQ multiplex PCR; TCRdb keeps only in-frame clonotypes and omits some of them. The profile shows 160,000 or so clones, 88% of them singletons. Findings and caveats of the study: Contraction or stability on treatment was seen for public clonotypes, which were uncommon.

The source was PBMCs, collected at disease progression, from a patient treated with ibrutinib. The source of this sequence is a human donor with chronic lymphocytic leukemia.

The CDR3 bases are TGTGCCAGCAGACCACAGGGTAGTGCAGATACGCAGTATTTT. Its translation is CASRPQGSADTQYF. The V gene is TRBV13, the J gene TRBJ2-3; possible D gene TRBD1, 6 bases. CDR3 length: 14 residues. Germline V lookup: CDR1 PRHDT, CDR2 FYEKMQ (reference sequence). V was cut by 6 bases and J by 4 bases, with 14 bases left in between.